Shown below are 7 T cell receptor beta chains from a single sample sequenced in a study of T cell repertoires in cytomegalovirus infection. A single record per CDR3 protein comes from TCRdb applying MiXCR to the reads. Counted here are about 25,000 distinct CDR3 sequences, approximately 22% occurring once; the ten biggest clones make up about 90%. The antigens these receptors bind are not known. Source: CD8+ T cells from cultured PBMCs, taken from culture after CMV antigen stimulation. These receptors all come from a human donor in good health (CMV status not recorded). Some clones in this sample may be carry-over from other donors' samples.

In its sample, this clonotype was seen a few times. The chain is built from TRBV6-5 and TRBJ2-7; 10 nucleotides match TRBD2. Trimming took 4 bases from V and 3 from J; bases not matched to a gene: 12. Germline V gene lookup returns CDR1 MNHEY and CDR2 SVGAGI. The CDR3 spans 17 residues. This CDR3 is CASSFTPSSGGGYEQYF. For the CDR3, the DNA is TGTGCCAGCAGTTTCACCCCGTCTAGCGGGGGTGGCTACGAGCAGTACTTC.

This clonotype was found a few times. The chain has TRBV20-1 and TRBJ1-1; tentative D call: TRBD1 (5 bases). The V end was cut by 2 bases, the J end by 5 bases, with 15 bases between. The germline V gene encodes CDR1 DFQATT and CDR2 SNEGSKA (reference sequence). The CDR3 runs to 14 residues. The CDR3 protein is CSARLGLSETEAFF. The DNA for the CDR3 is TGCAGTGCTAGATTGGGACTGTCGGAAACTGAAGCTTTCTTT.

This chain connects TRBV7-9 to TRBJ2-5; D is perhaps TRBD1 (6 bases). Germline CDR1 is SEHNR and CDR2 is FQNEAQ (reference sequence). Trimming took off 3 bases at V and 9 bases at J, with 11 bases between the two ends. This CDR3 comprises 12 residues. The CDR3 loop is CASSFINRAQYF. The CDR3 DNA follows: TGTGCCAGCAGCTTTATTAACAGGGCCCAGTACTTC.

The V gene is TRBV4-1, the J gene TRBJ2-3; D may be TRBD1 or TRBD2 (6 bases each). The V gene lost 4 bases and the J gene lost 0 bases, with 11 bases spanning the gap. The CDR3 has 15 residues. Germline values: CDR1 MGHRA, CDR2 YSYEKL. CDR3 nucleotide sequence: TGCGCCAGCAGCCCATCGGGGGCTAGCACAGATACGCAGTATTTT. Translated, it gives CASSPSGASTDTQYF.

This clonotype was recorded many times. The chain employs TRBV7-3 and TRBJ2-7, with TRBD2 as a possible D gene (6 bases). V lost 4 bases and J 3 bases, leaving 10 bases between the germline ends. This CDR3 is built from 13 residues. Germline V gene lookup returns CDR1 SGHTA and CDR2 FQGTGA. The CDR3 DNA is TGTGCCAGCAGCTGGCGGGACGGCTACGAGCAGTACTTC. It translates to CASSWRDGYEQYF.

CDR3 bases: TGTGCCACCAGCAGAGAAACCGGGGGGAGCTTCAATGAGCAGTTCTTC. This gives the protein CATSRETGGSFNEQFF. The rearrangement uses TRBV15 and TRBJ2-1, with TRBD2 identical over 7 bases. The CDR3 runs to 16 residues. The V gene's germline CDR1 is LNHNV and CDR2 YYDKDF (reference sequence). The ends lost 0 bases at V and 6 bases at J; junction bases unmatched: 8.

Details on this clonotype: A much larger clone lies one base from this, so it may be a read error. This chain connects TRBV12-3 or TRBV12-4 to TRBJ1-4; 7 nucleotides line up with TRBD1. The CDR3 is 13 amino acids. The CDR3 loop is CASSHGQEEKLLF. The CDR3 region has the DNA TGTGCCAGCAGCCATGGACAGGAAGAAAAACTGTTATTT.